Sequencing of this TCR beta chain was carried out in a study of T cells in Graves' hyperthyroidism and ophthalmopathy. Researchers amplified the TCR beta CDR3 regions from RNA transcripts. TCR CDR3 regions were first amplified by RT-PCR with HTBI primers. TCRdb used MiXCR to reprocess the multiplex PCR reads, holding one entry per CDR3 protein. The sample records about 540,000 distinct CDR3 sequences, under 60% being singletons. Clinical symptoms, serum thyroxine and TRAb, thyroid ultrasound and orbital computed tomography were used for the diagnoses. Germline V gives CDR1 LNHDA, CDR2 SQIVND (reference sequence). Trimming pared 4 bases from V and 0 bases from J, leaving 3 bases between. The CDR3 covers 13 residues. This clonotype showed up many times.

This chain uses TRBV19 with TRBJ1-4, with D unclear. The clonotype was recovered from a woman under 30 with Graves' hyperthyroidism. The sample comprised peripheral blood or thyroid tissue (not recorded which). DNA for the CDR3: TGTGCCAGTAGTACCACAACTAATGAAAAACTGTTTTTT. Protein sequence: CASSTTTNEKLFF.